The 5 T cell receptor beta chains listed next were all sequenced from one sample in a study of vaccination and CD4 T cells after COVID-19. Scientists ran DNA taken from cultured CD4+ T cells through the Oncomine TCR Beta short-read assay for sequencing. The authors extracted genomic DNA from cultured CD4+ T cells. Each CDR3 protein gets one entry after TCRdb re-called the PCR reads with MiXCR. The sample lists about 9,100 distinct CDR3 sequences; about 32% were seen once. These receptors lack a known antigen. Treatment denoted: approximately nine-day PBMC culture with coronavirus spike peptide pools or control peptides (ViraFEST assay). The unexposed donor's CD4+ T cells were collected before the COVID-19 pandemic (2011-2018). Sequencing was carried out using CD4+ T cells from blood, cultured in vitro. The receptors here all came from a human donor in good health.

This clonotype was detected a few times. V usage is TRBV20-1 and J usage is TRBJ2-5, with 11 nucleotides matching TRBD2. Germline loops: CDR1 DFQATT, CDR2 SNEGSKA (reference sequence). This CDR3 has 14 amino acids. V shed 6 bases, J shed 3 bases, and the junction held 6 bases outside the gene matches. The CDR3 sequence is CSAPGLAVEETQYF. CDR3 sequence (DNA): TGCAGTGCGCCGGGACTAGCGGTGGAAGAGACCCAGTACTTC.

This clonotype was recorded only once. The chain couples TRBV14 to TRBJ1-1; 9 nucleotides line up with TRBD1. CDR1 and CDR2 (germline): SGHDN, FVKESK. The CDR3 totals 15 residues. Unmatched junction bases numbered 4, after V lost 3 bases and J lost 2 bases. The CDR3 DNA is TGTGCCAGCAGCCATACGACAGGGGGAAACACTGAAGCTTTCTTT. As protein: CASSHTTGGNTEAFF.

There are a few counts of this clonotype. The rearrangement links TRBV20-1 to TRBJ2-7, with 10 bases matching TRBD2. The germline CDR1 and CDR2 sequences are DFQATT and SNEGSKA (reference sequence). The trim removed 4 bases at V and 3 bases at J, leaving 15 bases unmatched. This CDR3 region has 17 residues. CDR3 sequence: CSAIGTSGTRGLYEQYF. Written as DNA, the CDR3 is TGCAGTGCTATCGGCACTAGCGGGACCCGAGGGCTCTACGAGCAGTACTTC.

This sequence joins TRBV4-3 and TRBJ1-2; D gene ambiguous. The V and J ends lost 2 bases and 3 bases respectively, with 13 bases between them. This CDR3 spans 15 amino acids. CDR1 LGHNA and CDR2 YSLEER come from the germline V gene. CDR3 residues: CASSQLGIVDYGYTF. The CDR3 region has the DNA TGCGCCAGCAGCCAACTGGGAATTGTAGACTATGGCTACACCTTC.

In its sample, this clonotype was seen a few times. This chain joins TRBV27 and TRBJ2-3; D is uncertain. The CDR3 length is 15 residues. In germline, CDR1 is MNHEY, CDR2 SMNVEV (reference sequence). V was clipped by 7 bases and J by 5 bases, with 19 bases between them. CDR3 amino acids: CASTTTGIGGDTQYF. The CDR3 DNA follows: TGTGCCAGCACCACCACTGGGATAGGTGGAGATACGCAGTATTTT.